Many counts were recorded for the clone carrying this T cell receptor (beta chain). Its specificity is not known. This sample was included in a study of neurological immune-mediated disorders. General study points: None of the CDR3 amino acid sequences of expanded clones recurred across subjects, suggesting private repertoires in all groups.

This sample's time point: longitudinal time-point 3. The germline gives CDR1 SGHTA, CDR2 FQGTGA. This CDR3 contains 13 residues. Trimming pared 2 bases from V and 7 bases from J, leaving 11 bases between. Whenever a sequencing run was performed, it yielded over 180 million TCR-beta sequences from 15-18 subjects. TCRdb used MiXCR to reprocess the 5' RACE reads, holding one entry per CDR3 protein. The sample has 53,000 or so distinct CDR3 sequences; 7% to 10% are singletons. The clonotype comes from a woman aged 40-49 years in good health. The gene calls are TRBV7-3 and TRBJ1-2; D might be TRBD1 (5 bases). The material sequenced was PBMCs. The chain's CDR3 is CASSLGGDRGYTF. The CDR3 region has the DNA TGTGCCAGCAGCTTAGGAGGGGACCGTGGCTACACCTTC.